The 18 T cell receptor beta chains reported below all come from one sample, sequenced in a study of blood T cell repertoires in COVID-19. Assay: immunoSEQ multiplex PCR; the TCRdb copy retains only in-frame clones and omits some. The sample lists about 54,000 clones, 88% occurring once. Sequencing used peripheral blood. The receptors here all came from a human donor in a cohort sampled during active COVID-19.

This clone counts as medium-sized. The chain has TRBV12-5 and TRBJ2-7, with TRBD2 as a possible D gene (6 bases). The V end lost 5 bases, the J end lost 0 bases, and 11 bases lay between the germline ends. The CDR3 loop spans 14 amino acids. Germline values: CDR1 LGHNT, CDR2 FRNRAP. Here the CDR3 DNA reads TGTGCTAGTGGTAACGGAGGGCTCTCCTACGAGCAGTACTTC. It yields the protein CASGNGGLSYEQYF.

This clone was counted only a few times. This chain joins TRBV7-2 and TRBJ1-6; D call uncertain. Trimming pared 0 bases from V and 6 bases from J, leaving 6 bases between. Germline assignment: CDR1 SGHTA and CDR2 FQGNSA. This CDR3 has 14 amino acids. The CDR3 bases are TGTGCCAGCAGCTTAGCCGGGATTAATTCACCCCTCCACTTT. Its translation: CASSLAGINSPLHF.

The CDR3 protein is CASTHTDTQYF. The CDR3 coding sequence is TGTGCCAGTACCCACACAGATACGCAGTATTTT. V usage is TRBV19 and J usage is TRBJ2-3, with D uncertain. Per germline, CDR1 LNHDA and CDR2 SQIVND (reference sequence). The V end was cut by 7 bases, the J end by 2 bases, with 4 bases between. The CDR3 length is 11 residues.

V is TRBV7-3 and J is TRBJ2-1; the match to TRBD2 covers 10 bases. J lost 9 bases, V lost 2 bases, and 13 bases had no gene match. The CDR3 totals 17 residues. Germline CDR1 reads SGHTA; CDR2 reads FQGTGA. The CDR3 protein is CASSLSGLAGVSGEQFF. CDR3 sequence (DNA): TGTGCCAGCAGCTTATCCGGCCTAGCGGGAGTATCGGGTGAGCAGTTCTTC.

The rearrangement uses TRBV18 and TRBJ2-2; perhaps TRBD1 as D (6 bases). Trimming pared 3 bases from V and 6 bases from J, leaving 11 bases between. Looked up from germline, CDR1 is KGHSH and CDR2 is LQKENI. The CDR3 has 14 amino acids. The CDR3 reads CASSPTRGPGELFF. CDR3 sequence (DNA): TGTGCCAGCTCACCCACCAGGGGCCCCGGGGAGCTGTTTTTT.

J is TRBJ2-7 and V is TRBV5-5, with 10 bases identical to TRBD2. CDR1 is SGHKS and CDR2 is YYEKEE in the germline V gene (reference sequence). J lost 0 bases, V lost 2 bases, and 5 bases had no gene match. This CDR3 has 16 amino acids. CDR3 residues: CASSFIKRGGSYEQYF. The DNA for the CDR3 is TGTGCCAGCAGCTTTATTAAGCGGGGGGGCTCCTACGAGCAGTACTTC.

The chain is built from TRBV4-3 and TRBJ1-3; 9 nucleotides agree with TRBD1. Unmatched junction bases numbered 6, after V lost 6 bases and J lost 6 bases. The CDR3 spans 14 residues. Germline V lookup: CDR1 LGHNA, CDR2 YSLEER. The DNA for the CDR3 is TGCGCCAGCAGTCTGGGACAGGGTGAAAACACCATATATTTT. It specifies CASSLGQGENTIYF.

The chain is built from TRBV10-3 and TRBJ2-3, with 16 bases lining up with TRBD2. The CDR3 length is 18 residues. V trimming: 6 bases; J trimming: 2 bases; junction bases outside the gene matches: 8. Germline V gives CDR1 ENHRY, CDR2 SYGVKD. CDR3 DNA: TGTGCCATCAGCGGCCCGGGACTAGCGGGAGGGAACACAGATACGCAGTATTTT. It specifies CAISGPGLAGGNTDTQYF.

This chain links TRBV6-1 with TRBJ1-5, with TRBD1 as a possible D gene (6 bases). The V end was cut by 0 bases, the J end by 3 bases, with 15 bases between. The CDR3 runs 17 residues. CDR1 and CDR2 (germline): MNHNS, SASEGT. CDR3 sequence: CASSEAGGRGVNQPQHF. The CDR3 nucleotides read TGTGCCAGCAGTGAAGCAGGGGGACGGGGGGTCAATCAGCCCCAGCATTTT.

The chain joins TRBV6-2 or TRBV6-3 to TRBJ2-1, with 7 bases matching TRBD2. The J segment lost 4 bases and the V segment lost 2 bases, leaving 5 bases of the junction unmatched. CDR1 is MNHEY, CDR2 SVGEGT, per germline. The CDR3 runs to 15 residues. The chain's CDR3 is CASSYGGEGYNEQFF. The CDR3 DNA reads TGTGCCAGCAGTTACGGGGGGGAAGGGTACAATGAGCAGTTCTTC.

V is TRBV9 and J is TRBJ1-2; 11 bases are a match to TRBD1. CDR3 size: 17 residues. Germline assignment: CDR1 SGDLS and CDR2 YYNGEE. V shed 4 bases and J 8 bases; nucleotides not matched to a gene: 16. The CDR3: CASSPSGQGVLLGGYTF. CDR3 bases: TGTGCCAGCAGCCCATCGGGACAGGGGGTGCTCTTGGGGGGCTACACCTTC.

This chain uses TRBV5-8 with TRBJ2-6, with D unresolved. This CDR3 spans 15 amino acids. The V gene lost 0 bases and the J gene lost 0 bases, with 4 bases spanning the gap. Germline CDR1 SGHTS, CDR2 YDEGEE. The CDR3 DNA reads as TGTGCCAGCAGCTTGGGTAACTCTGGGGCCAACGTCCTGACTTTC. The encoded protein is CASSLGNSGANVLTF.

The gene calls are TRBV7-2 and TRBJ2-5; D might be TRBD2 (5 bases). CDR3 size: 15 residues. Germline V CDR1 and CDR2: SGHTA, FQGNSA. The V end was cut by 5 bases, the J end by 5 bases, with 18 bases between. The CDR3 region is CASSPPGRVSETQYF. The DNA for the CDR3 is TGTGCCAGCAGCCCCCCCGGGCGGGTTAGTGAGACCCAGTACTTC.

The chain recombines TRBV27 with TRBJ1-3; 10 bases match TRBD1. Germline lookup yields CDR1 MNHEY and CDR2 SMNVEV (reference sequence). J gave up 4 bases and V 6 bases, and 3 bases lay outside the gene matches. This CDR3 is 14 amino acids long. As DNA, the CDR3 is TGTGCCAGCAGGGGACAGGGGAAAGGAAACACCATATATTTT. Encoded protein: CASRGQGKGNTIYF.

This clone was seen a few times. The sample carries other DNA sequences with the same CDR3. This chain connects TRBV10-3 to TRBJ2-7; D unresolved. This CDR3 comprises 13 residues. From germline, CDR1 is ENHRY and CDR2 SYGVKD. V was shortened by 0 bases and J by 2 bases, with 5 bases between the two germline ends. CDR3 loop: CAISESAAYEQYF. The DNA of the CDR3 is TGTGCCATCAGTGAGTCGGCAGCCTACGAGCAGTACTTC.

V gene TRBV7-3 combines with J gene TRBJ2-1; 7 bases align to TRBD1. J gave up 4 bases and V 5 bases, and 5 bases lay outside the gene matches. CDR3 length equals 14 residues. Germline-derived CDR1 and CDR2 are SGHTA and FQGTGA. Here the CDR3 DNA reads TGTGCCAGCAGCCCTGGACAGGTTTACAATGAGCAGTTCTTC. Translating it yields CASSPGQVYNEQFF.

The J gene is TRBJ2-2, the V gene TRBV6-5; 7 positions agree with TRBD1. This CDR3 is built from 15 residues. With 8 bases clipped from V and 6 bases from J, the junction kept 12 bases outside the gene matches. Germline values: CDR1 MNHEY, CDR2 SVGAGI. CDR3 sequence reads: CASRPGQVQAGELFF. The CDR3 nucleotides read TGTGCCAGCCGCCCCGGACAGGTCCAGGCCGGGGAGCTGTTTTTT.

The chain employs TRBV11-3 and TRBJ2-5, with 7 bases identical to TRBD1. CDR1 is SGHNT, CDR2 YENEEA, per germline. The CDR3 covers 14 residues. The V gene end was trimmed by 3 bases and the J gene end by 5 bases; junction bases not matched to a gene: 6. This chain's CDR3 is CASSLTGIGETQYF. DNA of the CDR3: TGTGCCAGCAGCTTGACAGGGATTGGGGAGACCCAGTACTTC.